This T cell receptor (beta chain) stems from a study of cytomegalovirus exposure and HLA in healthy donors. General observations from the study: It was taken for granted in presence/absence analyses that sequencing depth across donors was roughly uniform.

The germline V gene encodes CDR1 SEHNR and CDR2 FQNEAQ (reference sequence). The CDR3 totals 18 residues. Trimming shortened V by 1 base and J by 5 bases, and 24 bases separated the two germline ends. Worth noting for this clone: Antigen unknown.

The PCR had 60 Vbeta and 13 Jbeta primers. Here immunoSEQ multiplex PCR was the method, and the copy in TCRdb shows in-frame clones only, minus some. The sample records about 280,000 clones, roughly 90% being singletons. Sequenced input: PBMCs. The sequence was collected from a woman in her late teens or twenties in good health and CMV-seronegative. This rearrangement joins TRBV7-9 to TRBJ2-7, with D tentatively TRBD2 (5 bases). The CDR3 here is CASSLVALTSGNEDEQYF. In nucleotides, the CDR3 is TGTGCCAGCAGCTTAGTAGCGCTGACGTCGGGAAATGAGGACGAGCAGTACTTC.